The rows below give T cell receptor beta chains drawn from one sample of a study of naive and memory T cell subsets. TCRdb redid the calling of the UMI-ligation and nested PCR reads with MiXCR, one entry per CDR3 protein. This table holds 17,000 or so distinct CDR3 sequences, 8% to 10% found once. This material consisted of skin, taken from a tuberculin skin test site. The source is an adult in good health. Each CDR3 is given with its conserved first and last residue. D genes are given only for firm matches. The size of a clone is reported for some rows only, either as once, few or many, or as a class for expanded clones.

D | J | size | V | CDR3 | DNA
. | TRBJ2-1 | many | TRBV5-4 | CASSLQKTGYNEQFF | TGTGCCAGCAGCTTGCAGAAAACAGGGTACAATGAGCAGTTCTTC
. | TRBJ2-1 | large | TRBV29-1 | CSVETGSVYNEQFF | TGCAGCGTTGAAACAGGGTCCGTCTACAATGAGCAGTTCTTC
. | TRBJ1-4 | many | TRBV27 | CASSSYLAEKLFF | TGTGCCAGCAGTTCCTATCTGGCTGAAAAACTGTTTTTT
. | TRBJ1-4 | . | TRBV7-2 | CASSSRGLESFVTNEKLFF | TGTGCCAGCAGCTCTCGGGGGCTGGAGTCTTTTGTGACTAATGAAAAACTGTTTTTT
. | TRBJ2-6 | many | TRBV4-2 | CASSQDGHSGANVLTF | TGTGCCAGCAGCCAAGATGGGCACTCTGGGGCCAACGTCCTGACTTTC
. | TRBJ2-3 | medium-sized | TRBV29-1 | CSVGRGTDTQYF | TGCAGCGTGGGCAGGGGCACAGATACGCAGTATTTT
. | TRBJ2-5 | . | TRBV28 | CARHRDRQETQYF | TGTGCCAGACACCGGGACCGGCAAGAGACCCAGTACTTC
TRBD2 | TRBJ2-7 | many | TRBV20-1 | CSARDRLAFGEQYF | TGCAGTGCTAGAGATCGACTAGCGTTTGGCGAGCAGTACTTC
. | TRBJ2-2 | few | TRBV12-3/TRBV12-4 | CASSLRAGARELFF | TGTGCCAGCAGTTTAAGGGCAGGGGCCCGGGAGCTGTTTTTT
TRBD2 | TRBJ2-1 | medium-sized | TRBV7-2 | CASRAQAGGRNEQFF | TGTGCCAGCAGGGCTCAAGCGGGGGGGCGCAATGAGCAGTTCTTC
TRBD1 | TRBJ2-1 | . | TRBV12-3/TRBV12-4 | CASSRMAGTGGSNEQFF | TGTGCCAGCAGTCGAATGGCCGGGACAGGGGGTAGCAATGAGCAGTTCTTC
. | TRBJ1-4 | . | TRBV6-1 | CASSGTLRTATNEKLFF | TGTGCCAGCAGTGGTACTTTAAGGACAGCAACTAATGAAAAACTGTTTTTT
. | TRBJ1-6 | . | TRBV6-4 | CASSDHDNSPLHF | TGTGCCAGCAGTGACCATGATAATTCACCCCTCCACTTT